The sequence of this T cell receptor (beta chain) was determined in a study of metastatic and nonmetastatic thyroid tumors. As for the study in general: Peripheral blood and tumor or nodule samples from malignant and benign thyroid patients were compared.

V lost 10 bases and J lost 9; bases outside the gene matches: 14. The CDR3 sequence is 14 residues long. The germline CDR1 and CDR2 sequences are SNHLY and FYNNEI. General observations from the study: Within blood and tumor, benign nodules reportedly had significantly lower TCR beta diversity than malignant thyroid tumors did.

Each patient went into thyroid surgery without having received any treatment. This clone occurred many times. No antigen is known for it. This may come from a read error, since a much larger clone is one base off. TCRdb re-called the PCR reads through MiXCR. This table has about 25,000 clones, about 20% appearing once. The origin of this receptor is a male donor with papillary thyroid cancer or a benign thyroid nodule (not recorded which). Some clones in this sample may be carry-over from other donors' samples. Material for sequencing was blood. The rearrangement joins TRBV2 to TRBJ2-1; the match to TRBD2 covers 8 bases. For the CDR3, the DNA is TGTGCCACCAGCGAATCCGGCCGGGGGGGTGAGCAGTTCTTC. This codes for CATSESGRGGEQFF.